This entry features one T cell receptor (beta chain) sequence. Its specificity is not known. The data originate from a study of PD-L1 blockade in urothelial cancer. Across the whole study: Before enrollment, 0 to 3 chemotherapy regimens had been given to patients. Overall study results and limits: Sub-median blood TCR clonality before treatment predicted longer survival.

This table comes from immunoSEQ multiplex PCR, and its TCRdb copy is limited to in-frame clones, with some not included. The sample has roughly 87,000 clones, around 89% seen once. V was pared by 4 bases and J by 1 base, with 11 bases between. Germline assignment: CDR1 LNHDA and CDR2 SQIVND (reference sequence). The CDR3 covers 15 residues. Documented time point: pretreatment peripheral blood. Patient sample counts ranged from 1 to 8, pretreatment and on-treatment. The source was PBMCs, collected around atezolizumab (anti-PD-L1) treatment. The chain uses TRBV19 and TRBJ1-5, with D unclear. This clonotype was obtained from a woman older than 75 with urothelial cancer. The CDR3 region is CASSRLLGSNQPQHF. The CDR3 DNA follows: TGTGCCAGTAGTAGACTCCTCGGCAGCAATCAGCCCCAGCATTTT.